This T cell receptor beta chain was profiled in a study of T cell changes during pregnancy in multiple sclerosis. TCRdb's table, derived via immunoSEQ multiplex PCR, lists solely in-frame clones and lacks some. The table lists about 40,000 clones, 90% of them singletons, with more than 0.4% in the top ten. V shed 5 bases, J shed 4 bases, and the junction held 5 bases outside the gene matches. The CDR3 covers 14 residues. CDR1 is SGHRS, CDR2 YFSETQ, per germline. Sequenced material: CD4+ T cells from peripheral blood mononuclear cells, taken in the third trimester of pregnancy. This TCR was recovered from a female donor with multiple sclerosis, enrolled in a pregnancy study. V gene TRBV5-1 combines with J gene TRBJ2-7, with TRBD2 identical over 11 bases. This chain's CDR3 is CASSSTSGSYEQYF. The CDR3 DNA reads TGCGCCAGCAGTAGTACTAGCGGGAGTTACGAGCAGTACTTC.